This passage covers 17 T cell receptor beta chains from one sample sequenced in a study of PD-1 blockade in classical Hodgkin lymphoma. Generated by immunoSEQ multiplex PCR, the TCRdb table keeps only in-frame clones and is missing some. The data show tens of thousands of clones, around 90% seen once. The time point: cycle 4 day 1 (C4D1), after around six weeks of nivolumab. After autologous stem cell transplantation all patients relapsed, and prior brentuximab vedotin exposure differed between cohorts. Source: peripheral blood mononuclear cells (PBMCs), taken before the fourth cycle of nivolumab. The receptors here all came from a human donor with classical Hodgkin lymphoma.

This clone was seen more than once but under ten times. The chain links TRBV2 to TRBJ1-3, with D perhaps TRBD1 (5 bases). V shed 4 bases and J shed 0 bases, with 10 bases lying between them. The germline CDR1 and CDR2 sequences are SNHLY and FYNNEI. The CDR3 is made up of 15 amino acids. The CDR3 here is CASSGRQNSGNTIYF. DNA of the CDR3: TGTGCCAGCAGTGGGCGACAGAACTCTGGAAACACCATATATTTT.

The chain has TRBV6-5 and TRBJ1-6; D unresolved. The CDR3 is 13 residues long. CDR1 is MNHEY, CDR2 SVGAGI, per germline. The germline V and J ends were trimmed by 5 bases and 6 bases, with 8 bases remaining between them. The CDR3 nucleotides read TGTGCCAGCAGTATGACCGCTAATTCACCCCTCCACTTT. It codes for CASSMTANSPLHF.

As DNA, the CDR3 is TGCGCCAGCAGCCAGGGACTAGGAAGGGAGACCCAGTACTTC. Translating it yields CASSQGLGRETQYF. The genes are TRBV4-1 and TRBJ2-5; the match to TRBD2 covers 8 bases. Germline V gene lookup returns CDR1 MGHRA and CDR2 YSYEKL. V gave up 3 bases and J gave up 5 bases; unmatched junction bases: 5. The CDR3 length is 14 residues.

This chain connects TRBV2 to TRBJ2-1, with 7 bases fitting TRBD1. V lost 5 bases, J lost 5 bases, and 9 bases stayed unmatched. CDR3 length: 15 amino acids. The germline V gene has CDR1 SNHLY and CDR2 FYNNEI. CDR3 sequence (DNA): TGTGCCAGCAGTTCTGCCGGGACAGTTAACAATGAGCAGTTCTTC. As protein: CASSSAGTVNNEQFF. The variable domain in full, completed from reference TRBV2 and TRBJ2-1, reads EPEVTQTPSHQVTQMGQEVILRCVPISNHLYFYWYRQILGQKVEFLVSFYNNEISEKSEIFDDQFSVERPDGSNFTLKIRSTKLEDSAMYFCASSSAGTVNNEQFFGPGTRLTVL.

This rearrangement joins TRBV6-6 to TRBJ1-5; D not certain. Trimming took 5 bases from V and 7 from J, leaving 18 bases between them. CDR1 and CDR2 (germline): MNHNY, SVGAGI (reference sequence). This CDR3 comprises 15 residues. CDR3 loop: CASSSGNPSAQPQHF. CDR3 sequence (DNA): TGTGCCAGCAGTAGTGGTAATCCGTCTGCGCAGCCCCAGCATTTT.

The chain is built from TRBV7-9 and TRBJ2-3; D possibly uses TRBD1 or TRBD2 (5 bases each). This CDR3 comprises 17 residues. Trimming took 7 bases from V and 1 from J, leaving 21 bases between them. Germline CDR1 is SEHNR and CDR2 is FQNEAQ (reference sequence). CDR3 in DNA: TGTGCCAGCACACACACTAGGTGGGGCCTGCGCACAGATACGCAGTATTTT. This sequence encodes CASTHTRWGLRTDTQYF.

This chain joins TRBV7-2 and TRBJ1-2; D uncertain. The CDR3 is 11 amino acids. Germline V CDR1 and CDR2: SGHTA, FQGNSA. The V end lost 5 bases, the J end lost 13 bases, and 14 bases lay between the germline ends. CDR3 residues: CASSPRLRGTF. The CDR3, as DNA: TGTGCCAGCAGCCCACGGTTGCGGGGCACCTTC.

This clone was detected once. The genes are TRBV7-9 and TRBJ2-3, with D unresolved. Trimming took off 11 bases at V and 0 bases at J, with 12 bases between the two ends. Germline assignment: CDR1 SEHNR and CDR2 FQNEAQ (reference sequence). The CDR3 extends over 13 amino acids. This CDR3 is CAGRRSSTDTQYF. CDR3 DNA: TGTGCCGGTAGGCGATCTAGCACAGATACGCAGTATTTT.

The rearrangement links TRBV7-9 to TRBJ1-4; D remains unclear. Germline V gene sequence: CDR1 SEHNR, CDR2 FQNEAQ (reference sequence). The CDR3 covers 16 residues. Trimming shortened V by 5 bases and J by 0 bases, and 13 bases separated the two germline ends. The CDR3 bases are TGTGCCAGCAGCCTCTCGGGTATCACAACTAATGAAAAACTGTTTTTT. It yields the protein CASSLSGITTNEKLFF.

The rearrangement uses TRBV6-5 and TRBJ1-5; D uncertain. CDR1 is MNHEY, CDR2 SVGAGI, per germline. This CDR3 is built from 13 residues. Between the trimmed V and J ends, which lost 5 bases and 9 bases, there was a span of 14 bases. CDR3 coding DNA: TGTGCCAGCAGTCCCCGTGCTGATCGGCCCCAGCATTTT. Amino acid sequence: CASSPRADRPQHF.

CDR3 sequence: CAWSEGANEQFF. The CDR3 bases are TGTGCCTGGTCGGAAGGGGCCAATGAGCAGTTCTTC. This chain uses TRBV30 with TRBJ2-1; weak D call: TRBD1 (5 bases). The CDR3 sequence is 12 residues long. Trimming stripped 5 bases from V and 6 bases from J, with 11 bases between. Germline-derived CDR1 and CDR2 are GTSNPN and SVGIG (reference sequence).

This rearrangement joins TRBV5-6 to TRBJ2-2; D possibly corresponds to TRBD1 (5 bases). The CDR3 runs to 15 residues. Germline values: CDR1 SGHDT, CDR2 YYEEEE. Trimming took off 0 bases at V and 6 bases at J, with 12 bases between the two ends. The CDR3: CASSLEPGLAGELFF. CDR3 sequence (DNA): TGTGCCAGCAGCTTGGAGCCAGGGTTGGCCGGGGAGCTGTTTTTT. The whole variable domain, remainder taken from reference TRBV5-6 and TRBJ2-2, is DAGVTQSPTHLIKTRGQQVTLRCSPKSGHDTVSWYQQALGQGPQFIFQYYEEEERQRGNFPDRFSGHQFPNYSSELNVNALLLGDSALYLCASSLEPGLAGELFFGEGSRLTVL.

The V gene is TRBV5-1, the J gene TRBJ2-5; D remains ambiguous. The J call may be incorrect, as the DNA end agrees better with TRBJ2-7. The CDR3 is made up of 13 amino acids. Germline V gene sequence: CDR1 SGHRS, CDR2 YFSETQ. The CDR3 nucleotides read TGCGCCAGCAGAGGCCCGGACTCCTACGAGCAGTACTTC. Amino acid sequence: CASRGPDSYEQYF.

The CDR3 DNA follows: TGTGCCTGGAGTTCAGGACAGGACAATGAGCAGTTCTTC. Translation: CAWSSGQDNEQFF. The rearrangement uses TRBV30 and TRBJ2-1; the match to TRBD1 covers 7 bases. CDR1 is GTSNPN, CDR2 SVGIG, per germline (reference sequence). J lost 5 bases, V lost 2 bases, and 3 bases had no gene match. The CDR3 contains 13 residues.

This chain uses TRBV6-6 with TRBJ1-2, with 7 positions matching TRBD1. Germline CDR1 MNHNY, CDR2 SVGAGI (reference sequence). The ends lost 6 bases at V and 4 bases at J; junction bases unmatched: 5. CDR3 size: 13 residues. The CDR3 sequence: CASRSGTVYGYTF. The DNA of the CDR3 is TGTGCCAGCAGATCTGGGACAGTCTATGGCTACACCTTC.

Of note for this clone: As the CDR3 is not closed by the conserved phenylalanine or tryptophan, this likely results from a read error. V is TRBV2 and J is TRBJ2-7, with D possibly TRBD2 on 5 matching bases. Deletions cut 5 bases from V and 6 bases from J, with 8 bases between. The length of the CDR3 is 11 residues. Per germline, CDR1 SNHLY and CDR2 FYNNEI. The CDR3: CASSLTSEQYL. The DNA for the CDR3 is TGTGCCAGCAGTCTCACTAGCGAGCAGTACCTC.

The gene calls are TRBV5-5 and TRBJ1-2; D is perhaps TRBD1 (5 bases). The CDR3 runs 14 residues. The V gene's germline CDR1 is SGHKS and CDR2 YYEKEE (reference sequence). Between the trimmed V and J ends, which lost 1 base and 4 bases, there was a span of 11 bases. CDR3 residues: CASSLNVGVYGYTF. The CDR3 DNA reads as TGTGCCAGCAGCTTGAATGTGGGGGTCTATGGCTACACCTTC.